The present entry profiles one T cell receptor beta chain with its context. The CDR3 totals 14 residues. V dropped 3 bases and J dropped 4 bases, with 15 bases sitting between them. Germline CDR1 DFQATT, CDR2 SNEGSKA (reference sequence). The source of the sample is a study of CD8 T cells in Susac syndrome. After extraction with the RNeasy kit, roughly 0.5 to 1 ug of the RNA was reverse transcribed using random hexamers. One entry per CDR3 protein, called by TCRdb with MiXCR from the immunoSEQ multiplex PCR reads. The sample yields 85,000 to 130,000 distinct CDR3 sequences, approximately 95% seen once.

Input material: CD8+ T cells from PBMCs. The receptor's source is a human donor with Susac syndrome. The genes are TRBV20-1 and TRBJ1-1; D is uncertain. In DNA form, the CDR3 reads TGCAGTGCTAGCCCGCAGCAGGAGGGCACTGAAGCTTTCTTT. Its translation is CSASPQQEGTEAFF.